This T cell receptor beta chain was sequenced in a study of prognosis after radiotherapy for stage I lung cancer. Study overall: Histology showed adenocarcinoma in around twelve patients versus squamous cell carcinoma in seven. At a biologically effective dose of at least 100 Gy and in 3 to 5 fractions, SBRT was the radiotherapy delivered.

The patients, who had no history of other malignancies and had received no prior chemotherapy or radiotherapy, were all found to be node-negative on CT and PET/CT. Findings of the study overall: Where distant metastases developed, patients had lower Shannon entropy after stereotactic body radiation therapy.

By sample share, this clonotype is medium-sized. Its target is not known. Genomic DNA was the source, and TCR beta CDR3 was amplified from it by two-round multiplex PCR. The authors ran first-round PCR with primers specific to each TRBV and TRBJ gene. Each CDR3 protein gets one entry after TCRdb re-called the multiplex PCR reads with MiXCR. This sample has 25,000 to 35,000 distinct CDR3 sequences, with about 39% found just once. The germline CDR1 and CDR2 sequences are MNHNS and SASEGT. Trimming removed 4 bases at V and 6 bases at J, with 16 bases between. The CDR3 extends over 14 amino acids. Material: PBMCs, obtained before or after stereotactic body radiation therapy (not recorded which). The sequence derives from a donor aged 50 or older with non-small cell lung cancer. This chain links TRBV6-1 with TRBJ2-7; no firm D call. CDR3 protein: CASSAYKGWSEQYF. CDR3 nucleotide sequence: TGTGCCAGCAGTGCGTACAAGGGATGGAGCGAGCAGTACTTC.